These 7 T cell receptor beta chains originate from one sample sequenced in a study of CD8+CD57+ T cells in acquired aplastic anemia. Patients who underwent sequencing had shown CD8+CD57+ cell expansion by flow cytometry. Both TCR beta VDJ combination and CDR3 sequence profiling were carried out. Genomic DNA was the template for this profiling. TCRdb recomputed calls from the reads with MiXCR, one row per CDR3 protein. In the table there are over 150,000 distinct CDR3 sequences, more than 60% of which are singletons. Sequenced input: sorted CD4+, CD8+, or CD8+CD57+ T cells (not recorded which) from PBMCs. The receptors come from a human donor with aplastic anemia.

Note on this clonotype: A much more abundant neighbour one base away suggests this may be a read error. This rearrangement joins TRBV6-5 to TRBJ2-1; D unclear. Germline lookup yields CDR1 MNHEY and CDR2 SVGAGI. This CDR3 has 14 residues. CDR3 region: CAGSEALLDNEQFF. The CDR3 DNA reads TGTGCCGGCAGTGAAGCGCTTCTAGACAATGAGCAGTTCTTC.

The chain has TRBV5-1 and TRBJ1-1, with D unclear. This CDR3 comprises 13 residues. CDR1 and CDR2 from the germline V gene are SGHRS and YFSETQ. Trimming removed 4 bases from V and 7 bases from J, with 14 bases in between. The CDR3 here is CASSLDTAREAFF. CDR3 nucleotides: TGCGCCAGCAGCCTCGACACGGCCCGTGAAGCTTTCTTT.

The V call is TRBV4-3, the J call TRBJ2-3; D gene uncertain. The CDR3 loop spans 15 amino acids. Deletions cut 0 bases from V and 0 bases from J, with 7 bases between. Germline V gene lookup returns CDR1 LGHNA and CDR2 YSLEER. CDR3 coding DNA: TGCGCCAGCAGCCAAGAAGGGTCCAGCACAGATACGCAGTATTTT. Protein: CASSQEGSSTDTQYF.

This clonotype was observed a few times. The genes are TRBV2 and TRBJ1-2; 10 bases agree with TRBD1. Trimming took 2 bases from V and 8 from J; bases not matched to a gene: 8. CDR1 and CDR2 from the germline V gene are SNHLY and FYNNEI. CDR3 length: 15 residues. The CDR3 DNA sequence: TGTGCCAGCAGTGAAAGGGGACAGGGGTTGGACGGCTACACCTTC. Amino acid sequence: CASSERGQGLDGYTF.

Written as DNA, the CDR3 is TGCAGCGCCCGCTGGGGGCAAGAGACCCAGTACTTC. Amino acids: CSARWGQETQYF. The chain is built from TRBV29-1 and TRBJ2-5, with D perhaps matching TRBD1 or TRBD2 (5 bases each). Germline V lookup: CDR1 SQVTM, CDR2 ANQGSEA. V was trimmed by 7 bases and J by 2 bases, leaving 11 bases between them. This CDR3 is 12 amino acids long.

The chain recombines TRBV19 with TRBJ1-6, with a possible D match to TRBD1 (5 bases). The CDR3 covers 13 residues. V shed 5 bases and J shed 7 bases, with 9 bases lying between them. Germline V lookup: CDR1 LNHDA, CDR2 SQIVND (reference sequence). In DNA, the CDR3 is TGTGCCAGTAGTCGGGGGAACAATTCACCCCTCCACTTT. Protein sequence: CASSRGNNSPLHF.

This clonotype was counted once. The chain recombines TRBV7-2 with TRBJ2-7; a weak D match, TRBD2 (5 bases). There are 15 residues in the CDR3. V gave up 1 base and J gave up 4 bases, with 14 bases separating them. The germline V gene has CDR1 SGHTA and CDR2 FQGNSA. Here the CDR3 reads CASSLVPGTGYEQYF. For the CDR3, the DNA is TGTGCCAGCAGCTTAGTGCCGGGAACGGGGTACGAGCAGTACTTC.